Below are 24 T cell receptor beta chains sequenced from a single sample in a study of T cells in Graves' hyperthyroidism and ophthalmopathy. TCR beta CDR3 regions were amplified from RNA. HTBI primers drove first-round RT-PCR of the TCR CDR3. Each CDR3 protein gets one entry after TCRdb re-called the multiplex PCR reads with MiXCR. The sample has 300,000 to 350,000 distinct CDR3 sequences, approximately 15% seen once; the top ten hold 20% to 25%. Sequencing used blood. The receptors stem from a woman aged 25 to 39 with Graves' hyperthyroidism.

This clonotype occurred a few times. The rearrangement uses TRBV14 and TRBJ2-7, with a tentative D call TRBD1 (5 bases). The germline V and J ends were trimmed by 4 bases and 4 bases, with 20 bases remaining between them. There are 16 residues in the CDR3. Germline V gene lookup returns CDR1 SGHDN and CDR2 FVKESK. Here the CDR3 DNA reads TGTGCCAGCAGCCGCCTATCATGGGGCGCAGATTACGAGCAGTACTTC. Translation: CASSRLSWGADYEQYF.

This clonotype has only a few counts. The chain uses TRBV11-1 and TRBJ2-3; 7 bases agree with TRBD1. Germline V lookup: CDR1 SGHAT, CDR2 FQDESV (reference sequence). V lost 5 bases to trimming and J lost 3 bases; unmatched junction nucleotides: 11. The CDR3 length is 16 residues. CDR3 in DNA: TGTGCCAGCAGCCGGGAAGGGGGCGTATGGACAGATACGCAGTATTTT. Its protein is CASSREGGVWTDTQYF.

This clonotype was recorded many times. The V call is TRBV29-1, the J call TRBJ1-2; TRBD1 aligns across 9 bases. Looked up from germline, CDR1 is SQVTM and CDR2 is ANQGSEA. The CDR3 is 14 amino acids. Trimming took 6 bases from V and 2 from J; bases not matched to a gene: 7. Here the CDR3 DNA reads TGCAGCGTCGTGTTTACAGGGGGCAACTATGGCTACACCTTC. Its protein is CSVVFTGGNYGYTF.

The rearrangement links TRBV7-8 to TRBJ2-2; D call uncertain. The germline V and J ends were trimmed by 8 bases and 8 bases, with 15 bases remaining between them. Germline CDR1 is SGHVS and CDR2 is FQNEAQ. The CDR3 runs to 13 residues. The CDR3 DNA is TGTGCCAGCGGAAAAAGGGTCCCTGGGGAGCTGTTTTTT. Amino acids: CASGKRVPGELFF.

Ten or more counts support this clonotype. The chain has TRBV20-1 and TRBJ2-1; TRBD2 aligns across 7 bases. Germline values: CDR1 DFQATT, CDR2 SNEGSKA (reference sequence). The CDR3 loop spans 12 amino acids. Losses at the gene ends were 8 bases for V and 6 bases for J; bases not matched to a gene: 7. The CDR3 nucleotides are TGCAGTCCGCTAGCGGACCTCAATGAGCAGTTCTTC. Amino acid sequence: CSPLADLNEQFF.

This chain links TRBV5-6 with TRBJ2-1; D call uncertain. The CDR3 contains 14 residues. Trimming removed 7 bases from V and 4 bases from J, with 15 bases in between. The germline gives CDR1 SGHDT, CDR2 YYEEEE. The CDR3 here is CASLVFPTYNEQFF. The CDR3 nucleotides read TGTGCCAGCCTCGTCTTTCCAACGTACAATGAGCAGTTCTTC.

In this sample, this clonotype turned up a few times. The chain uses TRBV28 and TRBJ2-6, with a tentative D call TRBD2 (6 bases). The CDR3 contains 16 residues. V lost 8 bases and J lost 1, with 15 bases in between. Germline CDR1 MDHEN, CDR2 SYDVKM. The CDR3 loop reads CASAGQGNSGANVLTF. DNA of the CDR3: TGTGCCAGCGCGGGGCAGGGAAATTCTGGGGCCAACGTCCTGACTTTC.

The rearrangement joins TRBV24-1 to TRBJ2-1, with TRBD1 matching over 7 bases. CDR1 is KGHDR and CDR2 is SFDVKD in the germline V gene. The CDR3 covers 15 residues. The V gene end was trimmed by 1 base and the J gene end by 6 bases; junction bases not matched to a gene: 5. CDR3 coding DNA: TGTGCCACCAGTGATTTCGCAGCAGGGGGCAATGAGCAGTTCTTC. This encodes CATSDFAAGGNEQFF.

The table lists this clonotype with many counts. This chain's CDR3 is CASSPRDNIYEQYF. CDR3 in DNA: TGTGCCAGCAGCCCCCGGGACAACATCTACGAGCAGTACTTC. This chain connects TRBV5-5 to TRBJ2-7, with D possibly TRBD1 on 6 matching bases. This CDR3 spans 14 amino acids. CDR1 is SGHKS, CDR2 YYEKEE, per germline (reference sequence). The ends were cut back, 4 bases at V and 3 bases at J, with 14 bases in the middle.

In this sample, this clonotype turned up a few times. CDR3 sequence: CASSRGRSSGNTIYF. CDR3 sequence (DNA): TGTGCCAGTAGTCGGGGACGAAGCTCTGGAAACACCATATATTTT. J is TRBJ1-3 and V is TRBV19; possibly TRBD1 for D (5 bases). The CDR3 is 15 residues long. Trimming left V 5 bases short and J 0 bases short, with 11 bases between. Germline-derived CDR1 and CDR2 are LNHDA and SQIVND (reference sequence).

This clonotype was detected ten times or more. The J gene is TRBJ2-7, the V gene TRBV6-1, with a possible D match to TRBD1 (5 bases). The CDR3 is 13 amino acids. V lost 7 bases to trimming and J lost 3 bases, with 13 bases between them. The V gene's germline CDR1 is MNHNS and CDR2 SASEGT. The CDR3 spells CASISRQGYEQYF. Written as DNA, the CDR3 is TGTGCCAGCATCTCCCGGCAGGGCTACGAGCAGTACTTC.

This clonotype occurred a few times. V is TRBV2 and J is TRBJ2-7; tentatively, D is TRBD1 (6 bases). Germline assignment: CDR1 SNHLY and CDR2 FYNNEI. V was trimmed by 3 bases and J by 2 bases, leaving 8 bases between them. CDR3 length: 13 residues. The chain's CDR3 is CASSDAGAYEQYF. CDR3 nucleotide sequence: TGTGCCAGCAGTGACGCAGGGGCCTACGAGCAGTACTTC.

As concerns this clonotype: Just one base apart from a much larger clone, this may be a read error. The V call is TRBV6-1, the J call TRBJ2-7, with 8 nucleotides matching TRBD1. Germline V CDR1 and CDR2: MNHNS, SASEGT. This CDR3 comprises 13 residues. CDR3 amino acids: CTSTNGQGYEQYF. The CDR3 nucleotides read TGTACCAGCACCAATGGACAGGGCTACGAGCAGTACTTC.

The rearrangement links TRBV2 to TRBJ2-7; 9 bases line up with TRBD2. With V trimmed by 1 base and J by 6 bases, 10 bases remained unmatched. This CDR3 contains 16 residues. Germline V gene sequence: CDR1 SNHLY, CDR2 FYNNEI. CDR3 loop: CASSEGTGLARAEQYF. The CDR3 DNA follows: TGTGCCAGCAGTGAAGGCACAGGACTAGCGAGGGCCGAGCAGTACTTC.

This clonotype was seen ten or more times. The J gene is TRBJ2-5, the V gene TRBV20-1; D unresolved. This CDR3 spans 12 amino acids. Germline lookup yields CDR1 DFQATT and CDR2 SNEGSKA (reference sequence). V was shortened by 0 bases and J by 5 bases, with 7 bases between the two germline ends. The CDR3 region is CSARDLYETQYF. The CDR3 nucleotides are TGCAGTGCTAGAGATCTGTACGAGACCCAGTACTTC.

This clonotype was picked up a small number of times. In DNA, the CDR3 is TGTGCCAGCCGCGGGAGCCCTGCCACCGGGGAGCTGTTTTTT. Translated, it gives CASRGSPATGELFF. The V gene is TRBV25-1, the J gene TRBJ2-2, with 7 bases aligning to TRBD2. Trimming at V came to 8 bases and at J to 4 bases, leaving 7 bases not matched to a gene. This CDR3 comprises 14 residues. Germline assignment: CDR1 MGHDK and CDR2 SYGVNS.

The gene calls are TRBV6-1 and TRBJ1-5; unclear D gene. Trimming took off 5 bases at V and 16 bases at J, with 18 bases between the two ends. Germline V CDR1 and CDR2: MNHNS, SASEGT. The CDR3 is 12 residues long. In nucleotides, the CDR3 is TGTGCCAGCAGTACAGATTACAGTTTCCTTCATTTT. This encodes CASSTDYSFLHF.

This clonotype was seen ten or more times. The chain recombines TRBV3-1 with TRBJ1-5; D is unresolved. CDR3 length: 14 residues. V lost 2 bases and J 5 bases, leaving 10 bases between the germline ends. The germline CDR1 and CDR2 sequences are LGHDT and YNNKEL (reference sequence). In nucleotides, the CDR3 is TGTGCCAGCAGCCAATCGCCGAGCGATCAGCCCCAGCATTTT. As protein: CASSQSPSDQPQHF.

Written as DNA, the CDR3 is TGCGCCAGCAGCCAAAGCCACAGGGGGCTGGGGGATGAGCAGTTCTTC. Translation: CASSQSHRGLGDEQFF. This chain links TRBV4-3 with TRBJ2-1; TRBD1 agrees at 9 bases. In germline, CDR1 is LGHNA, CDR2 YSLEER. J lost 8 bases, V lost 2 bases, and 10 bases had no gene match. The length of the CDR3 is 16 residues.

This clonotype came up a few times. The rearrangement joins TRBV5-5 to TRBJ2-7; D is unclear. The CDR3 extends over 14 amino acids. The V gene's germline CDR1 is SGHKS and CDR2 YYEKEE (reference sequence). Between the trimmed V and J ends, which lost 1 base and 2 bases, there was a span of 10 bases. CDR3 in DNA: TGTGCCAGCAGCTTGCTCACTTCCCCCTACGAGCAGTACTTC. Its translation is CASSLLTSPYEQYF.

This clonotype was counted at least ten times. The V call is TRBV7-6, the J call TRBJ2-7; D unresolved. The CDR3 contains 14 residues. With 1 base removed from V and 2 bases from J, the gap between germline ends came to 9 bases. The germline V gene encodes CDR1 SGHVS and CDR2 FNYEAQ. The CDR3 region has the DNA TGTGCCAGCAGCTTAGTGTTCAGCCCCTACGAGCAGTACTTC. Its protein is CASSLVFSPYEQYF.

The rearrangement links TRBV20-1 to TRBJ2-1; 10 bases line up with TRBD2. CDR3 length: 15 residues. Germline values: CDR1 DFQATT, CDR2 SNEGSKA (reference sequence). The V and J ends lost 1 base and 5 bases, in that order; junction bases with no gene match: 5. CDR3 in DNA: TGCAGTGCTAGAGGCGAGGGACTAGCGAACAATGAGCAGTTCTTC. Translating gives CSARGEGLANNEQFF.

This clonotype was detected ten times or more. V is TRBV28 and J is TRBJ2-7; TRBD2 agrees at 12 bases. The CDR3 runs 14 residues. Germline loops: CDR1 MDHEN, CDR2 SYDVKM. Trimming took 10 bases from V and 2 from J; bases not matched to a gene: 6. CDR3 region: CATLAGGPPYEQYF. CDR3 nucleotide sequence: TGTGCCACGCTAGCGGGAGGGCCCCCCTACGAGCAGTACTTC. Full variable domain (missing parts from reference TRBV28 and TRBJ2-7): DVKVTQSSRYLVKRTGEKVFLECVQDMDHENMFWYRQDPGLGLRLIYFSYDVKMKEKGDIPEGYSVSREKKERFSLILESASTNQTSMYLCATLAGGPPYEQYFGPGTRLTVT.

This clonotype showed up many times. The chain employs TRBV27 and TRBJ2-7; D is undetermined. CDR1 MNHEY and CDR2 SMNVEV come from the germline V gene (reference sequence). Between the trimmed V and J ends, which lost 6 bases and 6 bases, there was a span of 12 bases. The CDR3 covers 12 residues. The CDR3 here is CASRKVGFEQYF. Here the CDR3 DNA reads TGTGCCAGCAGAAAGGTGGGCTTCGAGCAGTACTTC.